This TCR beta chain was sequenced during a study of read filtering for tumor transcriptome and immune sequencing. The wider study: Per sample, TCR-region reads ranged about 3.5 to 11 million by IR-seq, roughly 85 to 1,300 by RNA-seq. Overall study results and limits: IR-seq captured clonotypes deeper and more reliably than RNA-seq.

Germline CDR1 MNHEY, CDR2 SVGAGI. The length of the CDR3 is 13 residues. Points on this clonotype: The antigen is unknown. The conserved closing phenylalanine or tryptophan is absent in this CDR3, likely reflecting a read error.

Molecular barcoded adaptors covering alpha/delta and beta/gamma chains were used on about 390 ng RNA. MiXCR, applied by TCRdb to the reads, yields one record per CDR3 protein. The data contain around 30,000 distinct CDR3 sequences, about a fifth of them singletons. Sequencing input: a population of CD138-negative cells sorted from bone marrow. V usage is TRBV6-5 and J usage is TRBJ1-1; D gene unclear. The TCR originated in a donor aged 40 or over with multiple myeloma. CDR3: CASSLTPNIEAFV. CDR3 DNA sequence: TGTGCCAGCAGCCTTACACCGAACATTGAAGCTTTCGTT.